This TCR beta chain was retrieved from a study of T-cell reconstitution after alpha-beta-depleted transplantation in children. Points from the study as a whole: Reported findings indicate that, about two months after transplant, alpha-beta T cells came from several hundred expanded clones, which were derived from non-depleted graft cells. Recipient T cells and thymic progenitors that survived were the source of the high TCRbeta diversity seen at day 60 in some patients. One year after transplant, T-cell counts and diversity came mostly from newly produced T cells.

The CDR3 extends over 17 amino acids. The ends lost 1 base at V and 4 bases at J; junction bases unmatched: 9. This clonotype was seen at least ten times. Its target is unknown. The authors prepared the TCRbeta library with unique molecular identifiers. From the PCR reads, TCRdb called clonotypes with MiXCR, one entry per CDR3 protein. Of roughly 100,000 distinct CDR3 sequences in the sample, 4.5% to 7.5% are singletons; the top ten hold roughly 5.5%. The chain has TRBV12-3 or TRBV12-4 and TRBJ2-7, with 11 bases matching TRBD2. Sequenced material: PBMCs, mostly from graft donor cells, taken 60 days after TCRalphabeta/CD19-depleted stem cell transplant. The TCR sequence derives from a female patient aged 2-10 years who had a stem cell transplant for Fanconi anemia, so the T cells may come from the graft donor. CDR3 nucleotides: TGTGCCAGCAGTTTAGTGGCACTAGCGGGAGTATCGTACGAGCAGTACTTC. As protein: CASSLVALAGVSYEQYF.